These T cell receptor beta chains were read from a single sample in a study of cytomegalovirus exposure and HLA in healthy donors. This table comes from immunoSEQ multiplex PCR, and its TCRdb copy is limited to in-frame clones, with some not included. Among 100,000 to 150,000 clones listed, around 80% were seen once. Material: PBMCs. Every receptor here comes from a female donor in good health and CMV-seronegative. The CDR3 runs from the conserved cysteine through the conserved F or W. D genes are given only for firm matches. Expanded clones get a size class; other rows say once, few or many, or leave the size out.

NA,TRBJ2-1,NA,TRBV5-1,TGCGCCAGCAGCCCGGCTTCCAACAGGGCGCTATCCTACAATGAGCAGTTCTTC,CASSPASNRALSYNEQFF
NA,TRBJ2-2,TRBD1,TRBV7-9,TGTTCCAGCAGCGTACCGGGACAGGGACTCACCGGGGAGCTGTTTTTT,CSSSVPGQGLTGELFF
NA,TRBJ1-3,NA,TRBV21-1,TGTGCCCGTGCCCCCGCCGGGTCCTCTGGAAACACCATATATTTT,CARAPAGSSGNTIYF
NA,TRBJ2-2,NA,TRBV6-5,TGTGCCAGCAGTTATCAGGGAGGGAACACCGGGGAGCTGTTTTTT,CASSYQGGNTGELFF
NA,TRBJ2-1,TRBD2,TRBV25-1,TGTGCCAGCAGTGAATGGGCTAGCGGGAGAAATGAGCAGTTCTTC,CASSEWASGRNEQFF
NA,TRBJ2-7,TRBD2,TRBV7-2,TGTGCCAGCAGCTTAACCACTAGCGCCTCCTACGAGCAGTACTTC,CASSLTTSASYEQYF
few,TRBJ2-2,TRBD1,TRBV25-1,TGTGCCAGCAAGAGGTCAACAGGGGGCACCGGGGAGCTGTTTTTT,CASKRSTGGTGELFF
once,TRBJ2-6,TRBD1,TRBV5-1,TGCGCCAGCAGCTTGGAGACAGGGGGCTTTAGGGCCAACGTCCTGACTTTC,CASSLETGGFRANVLTF
NA,TRBJ1-5,TRBD1,TRBV2,TGTGCCAGCAGTGCCGACAGGGGCAATCAGCCCCAGCATTTT,CASSADRGNQPQHF
NA,TRBJ2-5,NA,TRBV4-1,TGCGCCAGCAGCCCACAGGAAAACCAAGAGACCCAGTACTTC,CASSPQENQETQYF
NA,TRBJ2-1,TRBD1,TRBV5-6,TGTGCCAGCAGCTCAGGGGGCATATACAATGAGCAGTTCTTC,CASSSGGIYNEQFF
NA,TRBJ2-1,TRBD2,TRBV11-1,TGTGCCAGCAGCTCTCCCGGGACTAGCGGGGGACATACAAGTGAGCAGTTCTTC,CASSSPGTSGGHTSEQFF
NA,TRBJ2-3,NA,TRBV7-9,TGTTCCAGCAGCTTAGCAGGGGGAGGGAGTTCAGATACGCAGTATTTT,CSSSLAGGGSSDTQYF
NA,TRBJ2-1,TRBD2,TRBV4-1,TGCGCCAGCAGCCAAATCTTCGGGGGGGCGTGGAATGAGCAGTTCTTC,CASSQIFGGAWNEQFF
NA,TRBJ2-7,NA,TRBV11-2,TGTGCCAGCAGCTTAGATCAAGTAACTAGTCACGAGCAGTACTTC,CASSLDQVTSHEQYF
NA,TRBJ2-3,NA,TRBV10-2,TGCGCCAGCAGTGAGCCCCAACTCACAGATACGCAGTATTTT,CASSEPQLTDTQYF
NA,TRBJ2-6,NA,TRBV5-4,TGTGCCAGCAGCATACTGACAGGCGACTCTGGGGCCAACGTCCTGACTTTC,CASSILTGDSGANVLTF
NA,TRBJ2-7,NA,TRBV4-1,TGCGCCAGCAGCCAAGCTCAAGGACACTACGAGCAGTACTTC,CASSQAQGHYEQYF
NA,TRBJ2-7,NA,TRBV4-2,TGTGCCAGCAGCCAGGTTGGAGCGTTCGGCGAGCAGTACTTC,CASSQVGAFGEQYF
few,TRBJ2-7,TRBD1,TRBV28,TGTGCCAGCAGTTTGCAGGGGGCCCGCCCCGAGCAGTACTTC,CASSLQGARPEQYF
NA,TRBJ2-4,NA,TRBV4-1,TGCGCCAGCAGCCAAGGACCTGTACGGAATAGCCAAGGAAACATTCAGTACTTC,CASSQGPVRNSQGNIQYF
NA,TRBJ2-7,NA,TRBV7-9,TGTGCCAGCAGCTTGGTCAGCGGACCCTACGAGCAGTACTTC,CASSLVSGPYEQYF
NA,TRBJ1-2,TRBD1,TRBV27,TGTGCCAGCAGTTTATCGAAGTGGACAGGGGGACGAGGCTATGGCTACACCTTC,CASSLSKWTGGRGYGYTF
NA,TRBJ2-3,NA,TRBV6-5,TGTGCCAGCAGTTACGGAGGGGCTAGCACAGATACGCAGTATTTT,CASSYGGASTDTQYF
NA,TRBJ2-2,NA,TRBV18,TGTGCCAGCTCCAACAGCAACTCTTTTTTTGGACAGCGGACCGGGGAGCTGTTTTTT,CASSNSNSFFGQRTGELFF
NA,TRBJ2-7,NA,TRBV19,TGTGCCAGTAGAGAAACCGGAGGGTTGAGATACGAGCAGTACTTC,CASRETGGLRYEQYF
NA,TRBJ1-5,NA,TRBV12-5,TGTGCTAGCCAAAAGACAGGCCAAAATCAGCCCCAGCATTTT,CASQKTGQNQPQHF
NA,TRBJ1-1,NA,TRBV13,TGTGCCAGCAGCTCCCTACAGGGCACTGAAGCTTTCTTT,CASSSLQGTEAFF
NA,TRBJ2-5,NA,TRBV19,TGTGCCAGTAGCAAAGTCGGGATTCAAGAGACCCAGTACTTC,CASSKVGIQETQYF
NA,TRBJ2-3,TRBD2,TRBV15,TGTGCCACCAGCCCAGGACTAGCGGGGGGGCTGACAGATACGCAGTATTTT,CATSPGLAGGLTDTQYF
NA,TRBJ1-2,NA,TRBV7-8,TGTGCCAGCACCCAGGCCACTGCGGGCTCCTATGGCTACACCTTC,CASTQATAGSYGYTF